The 23 T cell receptor beta chains presented below share a single source sample, sequenced in a study of T cell changes during pregnancy in multiple sclerosis (dated by TCRdb to about 2019). Library preparation used the immunoSEQ multiplex PCR assay. TCRdb retrieved this table from immuneACCESS and kept in-frame rearrangements only. Not all clones are present; in checked studies, unresolved V genes account for under half, and no reason is known for the remainder. Present in this sample are around 72,000 clones, about nine tenths of which were seen just once. 0.55% to 0.85% of the sample lies in the top ten. The source was peripheral blood, collected in the third trimester of pregnancy. These receptors were obtained from a female donor in good health, enrolled as a control in a pregnancy study.

V is TRBV7-8 and J is TRBJ1-4; tentative D call: TRBD1 (6 bases). Germline loops: CDR1 SGHVS, CDR2 FQNEAQ. Between the trimmed V and J ends, which lost 1 base and 6 bases, there was a span of 9 bases. The CDR3 has 14 amino acids. CDR3 region: CASSLGGGDEKLFF. The CDR3 DNA is TGTGCCAGCAGCTTAGGAGGGGGGGATGAAAAACTGTTTTTT.

The V gene is TRBV6-1, the J gene TRBJ2-5; TRBD1 matches 9 bases. CDR1 and CDR2 (germline): MNHNS, SASEGT. After removal of 1 base from V and 2 bases from J, the junction contained 2 bases not matched to a gene. The CDR3 is made up of 15 amino acids. The CDR3 region is CASSEVGTGQETQYF. DNA of the CDR3: TGTGCCAGCAGTGAAGTGGGGACAGGGCAAGAGACCCAGTACTTC.

Only one count was recorded for this clone. The chain is built from TRBV14 and TRBJ2-7; no firm D call. The germline V gene encodes CDR1 SGHDN and CDR2 FVKESK. V was clipped by 4 bases and J by 0 bases, with 4 bases between them. The CDR3 length is 12 residues. The CDR3 region has the DNA TGTGCCAGCAGCCTCAACTCCTACGAGCAGTACTTC. Its translation is CASSLNSYEQYF. Looking up the rest from reference TRBV14 and TRBJ2-7 gives the full variable domain: EAGVTQFPSHSVIEKGQTVTLRCDPISGHDNLYWYRRVMGKEIKFLLHFVKESKQDESGMPNNRFLAERTGGTYSTLKVQPAELEDSGVYFCASSLNSYEQYFGPGTRLTVT.

V gene TRBV28 combines with J gene TRBJ2-7; TRBD1 agrees at 8 bases. CDR3 size: 16 residues. V dropped 1 base and J dropped 3; count of bases not matched to a gene: 8. The germline V gene encodes CDR1 MDHEN and CDR2 SYDVKM. The CDR3 reads CASSLSPGQDDYEQYF. In DNA form, the CDR3 reads TGTGCCAGCAGTTTATCCCCGGGACAGGACGACTACGAGCAGTACTTC.

This chain links TRBV5-4 with TRBJ2-1; the match to TRBD2 covers 9 bases. CDR3 size: 17 residues. V was clipped by 0 bases and J by 6 bases; unmatched bases: 10. Germline V gene lookup returns CDR1 SGHNT and CDR2 YYREEE (reference sequence). The chain's CDR3 is CASSLVTSGRRTNEQFF. CDR3 nucleotides: TGTGCCAGCAGCTTGGTGACTAGCGGAAGGAGGACCAATGAGCAGTTCTTC.

This clone has just one count. The rearrangement links TRBV27 to TRBJ1-2, with 8 bases lining up with TRBD1. Trimming at V came to 6 bases and at J to 2 bases, leaving 5 bases not matched to a gene. CDR1 MNHEY and CDR2 SMNVEV come from the germline V gene (reference sequence). The CDR3 sequence is 14 residues long. This CDR3 is CASRGDRRNYGYTF. The CDR3 region has the DNA TGTGCCAGCAGGGGGGACAGGAGGAACTATGGCTACACCTTC.

The V and J genes are TRBV7-7 and TRBJ2-1; 7 nucleotides line up with TRBD1. The germline V gene encodes CDR1 SSHAT and CDR2 FNYEAQ (reference sequence). V shed 5 bases, J shed 1 base, and the junction held 5 bases outside the gene matches. The CDR3 consists of 15 residues. The DNA of the CDR3 is TGTGCCAGCAGCATTACAGGGGATTCCTACAATGAGCAGTTCTTC. As protein: CASSITGDSYNEQFF.

The chain couples TRBV27 to TRBJ2-3, with D possibly being TRBD2 (6 bases). CDR1 MNHEY and CDR2 SMNVEV come from the germline V gene (reference sequence). The V end lost 0 bases, the J end lost 0 bases, and 13 bases lay between the germline ends. The CDR3 is 17 amino acids. This CDR3 reads CASSLSPGGVSTDTQYF. CDR3 sequence (DNA): TGTGCCAGCAGTTTATCTCCTGGCGGGGTTAGCACAGATACGCAGTATTTT.

The V call is TRBV19, the J call TRBJ1-1; 7 nucleotides align to TRBD1. The CDR3 length is 15 residues. V shed 1 base, J shed 6 bases, and the junction held 8 bases outside the gene matches. Germline V gene sequence: CDR1 LNHDA, CDR2 SQIVND (reference sequence). The CDR3 nucleotides are TGTGCCAGTAGTATAGCCCCTTACAGGGGCCCTGAAGCTTTCTTT. Translated, it gives CASSIAPYRGPEAFF.

This chain links TRBV6-5 with TRBJ2-1; 9 nucleotides match TRBD1. Germline V gene data show CDR1 as MNHEY and CDR2 as SVGAGI. V shed 4 bases and J 12 bases; nucleotides not matched to a gene: 10. The CDR3 totals 14 residues. This CDR3 is CASSSSGTGMWQFF. CDR3 nucleotide sequence: TGTGCCAGCAGTTCGTCCGGGACAGGGATGTGGCAGTTCTTC.

This rearrangement joins TRBV4-1 to TRBJ2-3; the match to TRBD1 covers 7 bases. CDR3 length: 17 residues. The germline V gene encodes CDR1 MGHRA and CDR2 YSYEKL. The junction had 11 bases not matched to a gene; V was cut back by 1 base and J by 4 bases. Here the CDR3 reads CASSQVALGGRADTQYF. CDR3 DNA: TGCGCCAGCAGCCAAGTTGCCCTAGGGGGCAGAGCAGATACGCAGTATTTT.

A few counts support this clone. J is TRBJ2-7 and V is TRBV19; TRBD1 aligns across 11 bases. This CDR3 region has 16 residues. The trim removed 2 bases at V and 2 bases at J, leaving 5 bases unmatched. Germline loops: CDR1 LNHDA, CDR2 SQIVND (reference sequence). CDR3 sequence reads: CASSIRPGQGAYEQYF. DNA for the CDR3: TGTGCCAGTAGTATACGGCCGGGACAGGGGGCCTACGAGCAGTACTTC.

The rearrangement joins TRBV30 to TRBJ1-1; a possible D gene is TRBD1 (6 bases). The CDR3 extends over 12 amino acids. Germline CDR1 and CDR2: GTSNPN and SVGIG (reference sequence). With 5 bases removed from V and 1 base from J, the gap between germline ends came to 8 bases. CDR3 protein: CAWGRGNTEAFF. In nucleotides, the CDR3 is TGTGCCTGGGGCAGGGGGAACACTGAAGCTTTCTTT.

The chain uses TRBV19 and TRBJ1-1, with D unresolved. CDR1 LNHDA and CDR2 SQIVND come from the germline V gene (reference sequence). This CDR3 contains 17 residues. V was cut by 1 base and J by 0 bases, with 15 bases left in between. The CDR3 DNA reads TGTGCCAGTAGTATAGGGCAGGCCCCGATTATGAACACTGAAGCTTTCTTT. Amino acids: CASSIGQAPIMNTEAFF.

The chain employs TRBV2 and TRBJ1-4; D not certain. The germline V and J ends were trimmed by 5 bases and 7 bases, with 8 bases remaining between them. This CDR3 region has 12 residues. Per germline, CDR1 SNHLY and CDR2 FYNNEI. As DNA, the CDR3 is TGTGCCAGCAGTTTGGAGGGTGAAAAACTGTTTTTT. Encoded protein: CASSLEGEKLFF.

This sequence joins TRBV5-1 and TRBJ1-2; 12 bases match TRBD1. This CDR3 contains 14 residues. CDR1 is SGHRS, CDR2 YFSETQ, per germline. Unmatched junction bases numbered 6, after V lost 4 bases and J lost 8 bases. DNA for the CDR3: TGCGCCAGCAGCGCGGGACAGGGGGCATGGGGCTACACCTTC. Translation: CASSAGQGAWGYTF.

The J gene is TRBJ2-1, the V gene TRBV2; the match to TRBD1 covers 10 bases. There are 14 residues in the CDR3. V shed 11 bases and J 7 bases; nucleotides not matched to a gene: 11. Germline-derived CDR1 and CDR2 are SNHLY and FYNNEI. Written as DNA, the CDR3 is TGTGCCGGTACCGACAGGGGGCGCGGGAATGAGCAGTTCTTC. Translated: CAGTDRGRGNEQFF.

In the case of this clone: This specimen includes other DNA sequences encoding the same CDR3. The J gene is TRBJ1-1, the V gene TRBV18; D is unresolved. The CDR3 sequence is 12 residues long. V was shortened by 2 bases and J by 5 bases, with 6 bases between the two germline ends. Germline-derived CDR1 and CDR2 are KGHSH and LQKENI. CDR3 region: CASSPGQTEAFF. CDR3 DNA: TGTGCCAGCTCACCAGGGCAGACTGAAGCTTTCTTT.

This chain joins TRBV21-1 and TRBJ2-5; the table's D call of TRBD2 was not tested on the DNA. TRBV21-1 is shown as a pseudogene. This CDR3 has 13 residues. CDR3 coding DNA: TGTGCCAGCAGCAAAGGCGCTGCAGAGACCCAGTACTTC. Protein sequence: CASSKGAAETQYF.

The V gene is TRBV14, the J gene TRBJ1-2, with TRBD1 matching 7 bases. The CDR3 totals 13 residues. Trimming removed 4 bases from V and 5 bases from J; junction bases left unmatched: 4. Germline V CDR1 and CDR2: SGHDN, FVKESK. The CDR3 DNA sequence: TGTGCCAGCAGCCCGACAGGGAAGTATGGCTACACCTTC. This translates into CASSPTGKYGYTF.

J is TRBJ1-3 and V is TRBV2; D is undetermined. The germline gives CDR1 SNHLY, CDR2 FYNNEI. V lost 6 bases, J lost 8 bases, and 11 bases lay in between. The CDR3 is made up of 12 amino acids. CDR3 nucleotide sequence: TGTGCCAGCAGCCCAAGCAGGTACACCATATATTTT. It is translated as CASSPSRYTIYF.

This clone was seen more than once but under ten times. The chain recombines TRBV28 with TRBJ1-2, with D maybe TRBD1 (5 bases). V was cut by 2 bases and J by 9 bases, with 28 bases left in between. Germline V gene lookup returns CDR1 MDHEN and CDR2 SYDVKM. The CDR3 is made up of 18 amino acids. The CDR3 loop is CASSLGGDRHRRVISYTF. CDR3 in DNA: TGTGCCAGCAGTTTAGGAGGGGACCGTCACCGGAGGGTTATCAGCTACACCTTC.

As concerns this clone: The sample contains more than one DNA sequence encoding this CDR3. The chain carries TRBV6-5 and TRBJ2-7; TRBD2 might be the D (6 bases). Per germline, CDR1 MNHEY and CDR2 SVGAGI. The CDR3 extends over 15 amino acids. Trimming pared 4 bases from V and 0 bases from J, leaving 13 bases between. The CDR3 nucleotides read TGTGCCAGCAGTTCAAAACCGGAGGGCTCCTACGAGCAGTACTTC. It specifies CASSSKPEGSYEQYF.